This T cell receptor (beta chain) was documented in a study of cytomegalovirus exposure and HLA in healthy donors. Study-level information: The study's early data release held 75 million to 95 million unique TCRs from HLA-typed donors.

Study-level points and caveats: In a later analysis, CMV-associated beta chains were mostly HLA-associated, it appeared. Sequencing depth roughly uniform across donors was assumed in presence/absence analyses. Several top significant clusters appeared, in a later analysis, to be linked to common viral pathogens.

V dropped 1 base and J dropped 5; count of bases not matched to a gene: 6. This CDR3 has 15 amino acids. Germline values: CDR1 PRHDT, CDR2 FYEKMQ (reference sequence). This clone was seen a handful of times. Its matching antigen is unknown. PCR used 60 Vbeta primers and 13 Jbeta primers. Data came from immunoSEQ multiplex PCR; TCRdb stores just in-frame clones and leaves some out. This table has approximately 190,000 clones, roughly 80% appearing once. Sequenced input: PBMCs. This TCR derives from a man aged 35-49 years in good health and CMV-seropositive. The J gene is TRBJ2-5, the V gene TRBV13; the match to TRBD1 covers 8 bases. The CDR3 DNA follows: TGTGCCAGCAGCTTAGCAGGGGGCCTAGGGGAGACCCAGTACTTC. It specifies CASSLAGGLGETQYF.